These 6 T cell receptor beta chains were sequenced from one sample in a study of immune cell composition in non-small cell lung cancer. Measured with immunoSEQ multiplex PCR; TCRdb has only the in-frame clones, and not every one. The sample shows roughly 16,000 clones, over 70% of them seen only once. The normal lung sample lay at least 3 cm, and maximally far, from the tumour. The sample also formed part of further work on CD4 T cells in lung cancer.

The material sequenced was non-adjacent lung tissue. Receptors originate from a human donor with non-small cell lung cancer.

This clone was recorded only once. The CDR3 DNA reads as TGTGCCAGCAGCTTGGACAGGAACACTGAAGCTTTCTTT. Translating gives CASSLDRNTEAFF. The chain recombines TRBV7-2 with TRBJ1-1; D is perhaps TRBD1 (6 bases). Germline CDR1 reads SGHTA; CDR2 reads FQGNSA. This CDR3 comprises 13 residues. The V and J ends lost 3 bases and 1 base respectively, with 6 bases between them.

The V call is TRBV18, the J call TRBJ1-6, with 11 nucleotides matching TRBD1. This CDR3 contains 16 residues. V was clipped by 3 bases and J by 7 bases; unmatched bases: 5. The germline V gene encodes CDR1 KGHSH and CDR2 LQKENI. CDR3 DNA: TGTGCCAGCTCACCCGGGACAGGGGGGTTAAATTCACCCCTCCACTTT. Residues: CASSPGTGGLNSPLHF.

The CDR3 DNA is TGTGCCAGCAGTATCAGGGTTACTGAAGCTTTCTTT. Translating it yields CASSIRVTEAFF. The rearrangement joins TRBV5-6 to TRBJ1-1; a weak D match, TRBD1 (5 bases). The CDR3 is made up of 12 amino acids. Deletions cut 5 bases from V and 5 bases from J, with 10 bases between. Germline V lookup: CDR1 SGHDT, CDR2 YYEEEE.

V and J are TRBV18 and TRBJ1-1; D unresolved. Germline lookup yields CDR1 KGHSH and CDR2 LQKENI. The CDR3 runs to 13 residues. The V and J ends lost 6 bases and 5 bases respectively, with 13 bases between them. The CDR3 DNA reads as TGTGCCAGCTCTAGGGAAGGTAAAACTGAAGCTTTCTTT. Residues: CASSREGKTEAFF.

The sample holds a few counts of this clone. The chain is built from TRBV10-3 and TRBJ1-3; D is unresolved. The CDR3 extends over 11 amino acids. Trimming left V 4 bases short and J 8 bases short, with 6 bases between. The germline V gene has CDR1 ENHRY and CDR2 SYGVKD. The CDR3 DNA sequence: TGTGCCATCAGTGTAGGTTACACCATATATTTT. As protein: CAISVGYTIYF.

This sequence joins TRBV10-3 and TRBJ1-1; unclear D gene. CDR1 and CDR2 from the germline V gene are ENHRY and SYGVKD. V lost 11 bases, J lost 4 bases, and 11 bases lay in between. The CDR3 totals 11 residues. The CDR3: CAPEDVTEAFF. CDR3 sequence (DNA): TGTGCCCCCGAAGACGTCACTGAAGCTTTCTTT.